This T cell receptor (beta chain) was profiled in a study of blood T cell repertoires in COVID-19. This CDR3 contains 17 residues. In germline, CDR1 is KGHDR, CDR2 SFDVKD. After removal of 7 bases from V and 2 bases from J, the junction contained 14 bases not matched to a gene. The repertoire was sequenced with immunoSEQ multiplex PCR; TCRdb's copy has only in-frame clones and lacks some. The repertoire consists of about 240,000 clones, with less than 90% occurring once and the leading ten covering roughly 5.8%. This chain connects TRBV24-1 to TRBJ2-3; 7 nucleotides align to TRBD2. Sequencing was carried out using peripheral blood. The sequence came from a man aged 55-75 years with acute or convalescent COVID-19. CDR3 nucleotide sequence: TGTGCCACCAGCACCCCTTGGTCTAGCGGAAACACAGATACGCAGTATTTT. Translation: CATSTPWSSGNTDTQYF.